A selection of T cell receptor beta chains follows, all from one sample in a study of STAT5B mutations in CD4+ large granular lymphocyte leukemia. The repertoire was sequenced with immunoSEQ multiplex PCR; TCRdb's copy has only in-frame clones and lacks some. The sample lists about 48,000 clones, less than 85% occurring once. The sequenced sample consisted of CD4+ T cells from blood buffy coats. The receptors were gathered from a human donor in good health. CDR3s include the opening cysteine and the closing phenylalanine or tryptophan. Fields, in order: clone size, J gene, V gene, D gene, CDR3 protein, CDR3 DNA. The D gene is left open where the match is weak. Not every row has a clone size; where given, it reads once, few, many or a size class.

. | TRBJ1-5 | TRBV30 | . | CAWSSRGGPYSNQPQHF | TGTGCCTGGAGTTCGCGAGGGGGGCCTTATAGCAATCAGCCCCAGCATTTT
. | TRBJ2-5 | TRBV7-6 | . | CASSPPGGGAGETQYF | TGTGCCAGCAGCCCTCCCGGAGGGGGGGCTGGTGAGACCCAGTACTTC
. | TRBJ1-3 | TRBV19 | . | CASSPSVGTIYF | TGTGCCAGTAGTCCAAGCGTGGGCACCATATATTTT
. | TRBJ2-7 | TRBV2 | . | CASSEQSYEQYF | TGTGCCAGCAGTGAGCAATCCTACGAGCAGTACTTC
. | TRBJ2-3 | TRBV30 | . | CAWSISVGDTQYF | TGTGCCTGGAGTATTAGCGTTGGAGATACGCAGTATTTT
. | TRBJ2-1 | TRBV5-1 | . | CASSLAGSSYNEQFF | TGCGCCAGCAGCTTGGCTGGGAGCTCCTACAATGAGCAGTTCTTC
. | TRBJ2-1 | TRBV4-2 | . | CASSRGEGVSYNEQFF | TGTGCCAGCAGCCGGGGAGAAGGGGTCTCCTACAATGAGCAGTTCTTC
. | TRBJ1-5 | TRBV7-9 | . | CASSVAGGNQPQHF | TGTGCCAGCAGCGTAGCGGGGGGAAATCAGCCCCAGCATTTT
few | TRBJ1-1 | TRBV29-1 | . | CSASNFGNTEAFF | TGCAGCGCATCCAATTTCGGCAACACTGAAGCTTTCTTT
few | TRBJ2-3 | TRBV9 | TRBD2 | CASSITTSGGGTQYF | TGTGCCAGCAGCATCACGACTAGCGGGGGAGGTACGCAGTATTTT
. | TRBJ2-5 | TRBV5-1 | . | CASSLEGSETQYF | TGCGCCAGCAGCTTGGAGGGGTCAGAGACCCAGTACTTC
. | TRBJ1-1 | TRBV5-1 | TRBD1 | CASSFWDSEAFF | TGCGCCAGCAGCTTCTGGGACAGTGAAGCTTTCTTT
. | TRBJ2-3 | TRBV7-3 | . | CASSSSLDSSGYTQYF | TGTGCCAGCAGCTCCAGTTTGGACAGTTCAGGGTATACGCAGTATTTT
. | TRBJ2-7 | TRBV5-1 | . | CASSLEGLTYEQYF | TGCGCCAGCAGCTTGGAGGGGCTCACCTACGAGCAGTACTTC
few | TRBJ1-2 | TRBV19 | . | CASSITGLQNYGYTF | TGTGCCAGTAGTATAACGGGTCTACAGAACTATGGCTACACCTTC
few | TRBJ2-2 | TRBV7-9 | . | CASSQGRDTGELFF | TGTGCCAGCAGCCAGGGTCGTGACACCGGGGAGCTGTTTTTT
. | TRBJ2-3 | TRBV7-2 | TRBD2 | CASSLIGGGTDTQYF | TGTGCCAGCAGTTTGATTGGCGGGGGGACGGATACGCAGTATTTT
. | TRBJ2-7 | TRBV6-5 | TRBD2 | CASSYSMSGVLREQYF | TGTGCCAGCAGTTACTCGATGAGCGGGGTCCTACGGGAGCAGTACTTC
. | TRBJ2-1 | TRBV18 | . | CASSPPTVNEQFF | TGTGCCAGCTCACCCCCGACCGTAAATGAGCAGTTCTTC
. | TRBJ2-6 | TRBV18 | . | CASSDRYSGANVLTF | TGTGCCAGCTCAGATCGTTACTCTGGGGCCAACGTCCTGACTTTC
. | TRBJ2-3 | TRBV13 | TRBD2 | CASSLRAGLPDTQYF | TGTGCCAGCAGCTTGAGAGCGGGGCTCCCAGATACGCAGTATTTT
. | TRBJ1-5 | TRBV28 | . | CASSHPGLVNQPQHF | TGTGCCAGCAGCCACCCGGGACTGGTCAATCAGCCCCAGCATTTT
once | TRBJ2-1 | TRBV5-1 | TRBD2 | CASSLASGGASNEQFF | TGCGCCAGCAGCTTGGCTAGCGGGGGGGCCAGTAATGAGCAGTTCTTC
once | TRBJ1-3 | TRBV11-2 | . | CASSYYSGNTIYF | TGTGCCAGCAGCTACTACTCTGGAAACACCATATATTTT
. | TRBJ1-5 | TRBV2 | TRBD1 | CASKTTGSNQPQHF | TGTGCCAGCAAGACGACAGGGAGCAATCAGCCCCAGCATTTT
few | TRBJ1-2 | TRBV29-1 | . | CSVDLGAYGYTF | TGCAGCGTTGATTTAGGGGCCTATGGCTACACCTTC
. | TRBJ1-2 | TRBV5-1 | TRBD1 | CASSASTGVYGYTF | TGCGCCAGCAGCGCCTCGACAGGGGTCTATGGCTACACCTTC
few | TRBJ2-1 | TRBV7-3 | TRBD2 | CASSLGGGGGTYNEQFF | TGTGCCAGCAGCTTAGGTGGCGGGGGGGGAACCTACAATGAGCAGTTCTTC
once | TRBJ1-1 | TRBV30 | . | CAWSVFPATNTEAFF | TGTGCCTGGAGTGTGTTCCCGGCTACGAACACTGAAGCTTTCTTT
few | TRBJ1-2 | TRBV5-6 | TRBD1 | CASSDRAYGYTF | TGTGCCAGCAGCGACAGGGCCTATGGCTACACCTTC
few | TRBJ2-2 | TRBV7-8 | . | CASSLRLPSTGELFF | TGTGCCAGCAGCTTAAGGCTCCCGAGCACCGGGGAGCTGTTTTTT
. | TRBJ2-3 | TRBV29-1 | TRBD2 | CSVRTSGGPGDTQYF | TGCAGCGTTCGGACTAGCGGGGGGCCGGGGGATACGCAGTATTTT
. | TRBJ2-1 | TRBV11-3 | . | CASSSRGDEQFF | TGTGCCAGCAGCTCCAGGGGGGATGAGCAGTTCTTC
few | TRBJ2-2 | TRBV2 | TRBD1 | CASSAGQGNTGELFF | TGTGCCAGCAGTGCCGGACAGGGTAACACCGGGGAGCTGTTTTTT
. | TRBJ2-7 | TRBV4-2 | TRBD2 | CASSQGSGGAWEQYF | TGTGCCAGCAGCCAAGGTAGCGGGGGGGCCTGGGAGCAGTACTTC
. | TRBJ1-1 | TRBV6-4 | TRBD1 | CASREQGAGNTEAFF | TGTGCCAGCAGAGAACAGGGGGCAGGGAACACTGAAGCTTTCTTT
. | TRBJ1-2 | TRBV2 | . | CASSVRTENYGYTF | TGTGCCAGCAGTGTCAGGACAGAAAACTATGGCTACACCTTC
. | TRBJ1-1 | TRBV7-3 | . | CASSLVPGNTEAFF | TGTGCCAGCAGCTTAGTCCCGGGGAACACTGAAGCTTTCTTT
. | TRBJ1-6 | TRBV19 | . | CASSGSYNSPLHF | TGTGCCAGTAGTGGGAGTTATAATTCACCCCTCCACTTT
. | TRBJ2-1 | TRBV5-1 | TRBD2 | CASSMLAGGLYNEQFF | TGCGCCAGCAGCATGTTAGCGGGGGGGCTTTACAATGAGCAGTTCTTC
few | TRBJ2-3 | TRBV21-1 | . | CASSKWARFVAQYF | TGTGCCAGCAGCAAATGGGCACGGTTTGTAGCGCAGTATTTT
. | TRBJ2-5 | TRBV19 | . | CASSIISANLKGETQYF | TGTGCCAGTAGTATCATCTCGGCAAACCTAAAGGGGGAGACCCAGTACTTC
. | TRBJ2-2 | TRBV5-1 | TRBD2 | CASSLAPAGAGTGELFF | TGCGCCAGCAGCTTGGCCCCAGCGGGGGCCGGTACCGGGGAGCTGTTTTTT
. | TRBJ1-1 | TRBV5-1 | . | CASSAQGFDTEAFF | TGCGCCAGCAGCGCTCAGGGGTTTGACACTGAAGCTTTCTTT
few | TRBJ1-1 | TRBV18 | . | CASSPQEGPDTEAFF | TGTGCCAGCTCACCTCAGGAAGGGCCAGACACTGAAGCTTTCTTT
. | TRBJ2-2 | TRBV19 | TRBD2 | CASSIDLGGTGELFF | TGTGCCAGTAGTATAGATCTGGGAGGGACCGGGGAGCTGTTTTTT
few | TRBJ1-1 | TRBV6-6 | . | CASSKGQPNTEAFF | TGTGCCAGCAGCAAAGGACAACCGAACACTGAAGCTTTCTTT